This T cell receptor beta chain was recovered during a study of blood T cells in healthy people across ages. Whole-study results and caveats: Roughly linear declines in TCR beta diversity per million T cells occurred with age. In these data, TCR beta diversity tracked strongly with naive T cell percentage.

This clonotype was counted only a few times. The antigen remains undetermined. The CDR3 totals 15 residues. Losses at the gene ends were 3 bases for V and 3 bases for J; bases not matched to a gene: 6. The germline V gene encodes CDR1 SNHLY and CDR2 FYNNEI. A J-beta primer mix and a sample-barcoded 5' primer were used in a second PCR of roughly 6 to 11 cycles. Each TCR beta cDNA got a 12-nucleotide random molecular identifier. MiXCR, applied by TCRdb to the 5' RACE reads, yields one record per CDR3 protein. The table lists about 940,000 distinct CDR3 sequences, roughly 43% of them singletons, with under 15% in the top ten. Every participating donor contributed about 10 milliliters of peripheral blood through a draw.

This sequence originates from a man aged 25-45 years in good health. Material: blood. The genes are TRBV2 and TRBJ2-7; 9 bases map to TRBD2. The chain's CDR3 is CASSERTSAYYEQYF. CDR3 DNA: TGTGCCAGCAGTGAGAGGACTAGCGCCTACTACGAGCAGTACTTC.